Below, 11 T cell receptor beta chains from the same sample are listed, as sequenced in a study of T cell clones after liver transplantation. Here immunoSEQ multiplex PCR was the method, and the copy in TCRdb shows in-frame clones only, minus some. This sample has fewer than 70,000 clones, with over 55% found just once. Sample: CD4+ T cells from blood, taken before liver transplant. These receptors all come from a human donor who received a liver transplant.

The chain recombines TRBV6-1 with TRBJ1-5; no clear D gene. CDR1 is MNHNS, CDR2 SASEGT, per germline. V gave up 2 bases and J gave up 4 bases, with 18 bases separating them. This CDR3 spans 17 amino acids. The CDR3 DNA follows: TGTGCCAGCAGTGAAAGGGAGGGATGGGGTTCTAATCAGCCCCAGCATTTT. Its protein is CASSEREGWGSNQPQHF.

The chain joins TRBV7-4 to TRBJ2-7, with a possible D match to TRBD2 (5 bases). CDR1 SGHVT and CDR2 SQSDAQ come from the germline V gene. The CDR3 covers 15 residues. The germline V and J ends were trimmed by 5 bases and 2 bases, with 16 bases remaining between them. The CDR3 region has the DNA TGTGCCAGCAGCCTGGGTCCCGAGGGAGCCTACGAGCAGTACTTC. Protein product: CASSLGPEGAYEQYF.

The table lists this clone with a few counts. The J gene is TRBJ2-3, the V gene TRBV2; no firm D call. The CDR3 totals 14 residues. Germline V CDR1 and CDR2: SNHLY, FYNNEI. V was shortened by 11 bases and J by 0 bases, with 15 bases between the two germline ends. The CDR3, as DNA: TGTGCCTCCCGCGGCGAGTTTAGCACAGATACGCAGTATTTT. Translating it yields CASRGEFSTDTQYF.

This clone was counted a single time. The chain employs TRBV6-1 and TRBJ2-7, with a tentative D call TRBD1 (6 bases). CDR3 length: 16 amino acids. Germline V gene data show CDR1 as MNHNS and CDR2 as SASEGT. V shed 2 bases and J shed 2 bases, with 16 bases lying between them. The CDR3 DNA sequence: TGTGCCAGCAGTGAATTACAGGGTAGGGGAACCTACGAGCAGTACTTC. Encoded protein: CASSELQGRGTYEQYF.

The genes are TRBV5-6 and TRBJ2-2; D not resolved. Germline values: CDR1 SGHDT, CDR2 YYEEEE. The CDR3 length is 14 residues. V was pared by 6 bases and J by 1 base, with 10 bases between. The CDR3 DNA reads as TGTGCCAGCAACGGTGGGCAGAACACCGGGGAGCTGTTTTTT. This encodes CASNGGQNTGELFF.

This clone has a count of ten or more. The CDR3 reads CASSQNQGALQETQYF. CDR3 nucleotide sequence: TGCGCCAGCAGCCAAAACCAGGGGGCGTTGCAAGAGACCCAGTACTTC. This sequence joins TRBV4-1 and TRBJ2-5, with TRBD1 matching over 8 bases. The V gene's germline CDR1 is MGHRA and CDR2 YSYEKL. J gave up 2 bases and V 2 bases, and 7 bases lay outside the gene matches. This CDR3 is 16 amino acids long.

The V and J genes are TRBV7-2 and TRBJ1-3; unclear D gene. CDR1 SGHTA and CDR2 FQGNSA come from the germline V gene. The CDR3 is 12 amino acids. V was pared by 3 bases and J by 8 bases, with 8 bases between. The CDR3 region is CASSLEGYTIYF. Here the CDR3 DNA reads TGTGCCAGCAGCTTGGAGGGATACACCATATATTTT. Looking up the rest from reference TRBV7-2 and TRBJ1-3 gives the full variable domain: GAGVSQSPSNKVTEKGKDVELRCDPISGHTALYWYRQSLGQGLEFLIYFQGNSAPDKSGLPSDRFSAERTGGSVSTLTIQRTQQEDSAVYLCASSLEGYTIYFGEGSWLTVV.

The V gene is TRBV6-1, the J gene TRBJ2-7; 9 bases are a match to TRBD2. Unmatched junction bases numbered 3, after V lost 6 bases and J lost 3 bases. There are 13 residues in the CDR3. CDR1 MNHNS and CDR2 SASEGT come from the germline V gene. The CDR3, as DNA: TGTGCCAGCAGACAGACTAGCGGCTACGAGCAGTACTTC. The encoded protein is CASRQTSGYEQYF.

In nucleotides, the CDR3 is TGTGCCAGCAGCCGGGACAGGGGCCACGAGCAGTACTTC. Amino acid sequence: CASSRDRGHEQYF. V usage is TRBV2 and J usage is TRBJ2-7; 10 bases agree with TRBD1. Germline V gene sequence: CDR1 SNHLY, CDR2 FYNNEI. The ends lost 6 bases at V and 5 bases at J; junction bases unmatched: 4. This CDR3 comprises 13 residues.

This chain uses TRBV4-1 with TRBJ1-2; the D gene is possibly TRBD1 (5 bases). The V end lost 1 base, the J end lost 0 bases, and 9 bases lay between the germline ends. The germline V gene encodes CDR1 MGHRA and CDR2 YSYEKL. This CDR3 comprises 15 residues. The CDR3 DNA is TGCGCCAGCAGCCAAGGACCGACAGCTAACTATGGCTACACCTTC. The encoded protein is CASSQGPTANYGYTF.

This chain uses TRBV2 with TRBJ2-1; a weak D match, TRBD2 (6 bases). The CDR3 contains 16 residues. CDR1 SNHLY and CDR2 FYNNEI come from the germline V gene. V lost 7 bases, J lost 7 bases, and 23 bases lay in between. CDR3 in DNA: TGTGCCAGCACCGAAGGGTGGTTAGCGGACCAAAATGAGCAGTTCTTC. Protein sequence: CASTEGWLADQNEQFF.